A selection of T cell receptor beta chains follows, all from one sample in a study of blood T cell repertoires in COVID-19. Only in-frame clones appear in the TCRdb table, and some are missing; sequencing was by immunoSEQ multiplex PCR. Of about 200,000 clones listed, less than 85% are singletons. The sequenced sample was peripheral blood. The receptors shown here come from a woman aged 65 to 85 with acute or convalescent COVID-19. Both conserved end residues are part of each CDR3. Fields, in order: CDR3 DNA, CDR3 protein, J gene, V gene, D gene, clone size. A D gene is named only where the DNA matches it firmly. Size tells how often a clone was seen (once, few, many) or the class of an expanded clone, and some rows leave it out.

TGTGCCAGCAGCTTCCAGGCGAACACCGGGGAGCTGTTTTTT,CASSFQANTGELFF,TRBJ2-2,TRBV7-9,.,.
TGTGCCAGCTCACCCCTGCGGAGGGACAATGAGCAGTTCTTC,CASSPLRRDNEQFF,TRBJ2-1,TRBV18,.,.
TGTGCCAGCAGTGATTGGCCCCAAGAGACCCAGTACTTC,CASSDWPQETQYF,TRBJ2-5,TRBV2,.,.
TGTGCCAGCGCAGGGGGCAGGAGGGAGACCCAGTACTTC,CASAGGRRETQYF,TRBJ2-5,TRBV12-3/TRBV12-4,TRBD1,once
TGTGCCAGCAACCTTGGGGGGGGCTCAAACACTGAAGCTTTCTTT,CASNLGGGSNTEAFF,TRBJ1-1,TRBV3-1/TRBV3-2,.,few
TGTGCCTGGCGAACAGGGCTCTCTGGAAACACCATATATTTT,CAWRTGLSGNTIYF,TRBJ1-3,TRBV30,.,.
TGCGCCAGCAGCGCCGGGACAGGGGGTACAGATACGCAGTATTTT,CASSAGTGGTDTQYF,TRBJ2-3,TRBV5-1,TRBD1,.
TGCGCCAGCGCTCAGGGCTCACGGATGGATGGCTACACCTTC,CASAQGSRMDGYTF,TRBJ1-2,TRBV5-1,.,.
TGCGCCAGCAGCTTCGGTAGATACACAGATACGCAGTATTTT,CASSFGRYTDTQYF,TRBJ2-3,TRBV5-1,.,few
TGTGCCAGCAGTTTATGGGACATTTCTTCTGCAACTAATGAAAAACTGTTTTTT,CASSLWDISSATNEKLFF,TRBJ1-4,TRBV28,.,.
TGTGCCAGAAGCACCCGGACTAGCGGGAGGTCGTACGAGCAGTACTTC,CARSTRTSGRSYEQYF,TRBJ2-7,TRBV5-3,TRBD2,.
TGTGCCAGCAGTGATATAGCGGGAATCACCGGGGAGCTGTTTTTT,CASSDIAGITGELFF,TRBJ2-2,TRBV6-2/TRBV6-3,TRBD2,.
TGTGCCAGCTCACCACCGTCAGGGGTGGGGGAGACCCAGTACTTC,CASSPPSGVGETQYF,TRBJ2-5,TRBV18,.,.
TGCAGCGTTGAAGGCGGACTAGCGGGAGGACTAGTTGGGGATACGCAGTATTTT,CSVEGGLAGGLVGDTQYF,TRBJ2-3,TRBV29-1,TRBD2,.
TGTGCCATCAGTCCCGGGACAGGGTATGAAGATACGCAGTATTTT,CAISPGTGYEDTQYF,TRBJ2-3,TRBV10-3,TRBD1,.
TGTGCCAGCACCAAGGACAGGGCGAATTCACCCCTCCACTTT,CASTKDRANSPLHF,TRBJ1-6,TRBV5-8,TRBD1,.
TGTGCCAGCAGCCCCCCGGCGGCTGAGCAGTTCTTC,CASSPPAAEQFF,TRBJ2-1,TRBV9,.,.
TGTGCCTGGAGTGTAGGGGTGACGGACACTGAAGCTTTCTTT,CAWSVGVTDTEAFF,TRBJ1-1,TRBV30,.,.
TGTGCCAGCAGCCCAGTCGGAGGGAGTACGCAGTATTTT,CASSPVGGSTQYF,TRBJ2-3,TRBV11-2,.,.
TGTGCCAGCAGGACCGGGACAGGGGGAACAAGGGGGTTCTTC,CASRTGTGGTRGFF,TRBJ2-1,TRBV2,TRBD1,.
TGTGCCAGCAGCTCCCGGACAGGGGTTAACGATGAAAAACTGTTTTTT,CASSSRTGVNDEKLFF,TRBJ1-4,TRBV7-6,TRBD1,few
TGCGCCAGCAGCTTGGAGGTAGCGGGAGATTCCCTGCTTGCTTACGAGCAGTACTTC,CASSLEVAGDSLLAYEQYF,TRBJ2-7,TRBV5-1,TRBD2,once
TGCGCCAGCAGCGGGACTAGCGGGCTCTACGAGCAGTACTTC,CASSGTSGLYEQYF,TRBJ2-7,TRBV5-1,TRBD2,.
TGTGCCAGCAGCGTAGAAGGGGGGACAGCCCAGGGCACAGATACGCAGTATTTT,CASSVEGGTAQGTDTQYF,TRBJ2-3,TRBV9,.,.
TGTGCCAGTAGGTGGGGGGTTCGTATGAACACTGAAGCTTTCTTT,CASRWGVRMNTEAFF,TRBJ1-1,TRBV19,.,.
TGTGCCAGCAGCACTAGTCGGACGAGGGAAAAACTGTTTTTT,CASSTSRTREKLFF,TRBJ1-4,TRBV6-6,.,once
TGTGCCTGGAGTGTGGAGAAGGAAGCTTTCTTT,CAWSVEKEAFF,TRBJ1-1,TRBV30,.,.